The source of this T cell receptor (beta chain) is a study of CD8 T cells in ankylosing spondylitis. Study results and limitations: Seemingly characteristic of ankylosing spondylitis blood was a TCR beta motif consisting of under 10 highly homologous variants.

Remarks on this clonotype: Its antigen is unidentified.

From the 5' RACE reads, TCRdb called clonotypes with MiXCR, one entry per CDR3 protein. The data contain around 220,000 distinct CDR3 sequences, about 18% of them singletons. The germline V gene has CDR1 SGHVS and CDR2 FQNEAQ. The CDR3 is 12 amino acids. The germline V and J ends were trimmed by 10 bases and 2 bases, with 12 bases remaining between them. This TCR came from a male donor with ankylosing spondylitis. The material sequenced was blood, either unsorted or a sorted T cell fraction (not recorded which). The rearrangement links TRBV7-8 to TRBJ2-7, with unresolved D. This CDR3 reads CAISTGTYEQYF. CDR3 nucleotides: TGTGCCATTTCGACTGGGACCTACGAGCAGTACTTC.